The 17 T cell receptor beta chains below come from one sample, sequenced in a study of identifying expanded T cells in peripheral blood. Measured with immunoSEQ multiplex PCR; TCRdb has only the in-frame clones, and not every one. The sample carries 100,000 to 150,000 clones, 70% to 90% recorded once. The sample taken for sequencing was blood. The receptors come from a person aged 18 to 75 in good health.

The chain employs TRBV5-4 and TRBJ2-3, with 9 nucleotides matching TRBD2. This CDR3 is built from 18 residues. V was pared by 2 bases and J by 1 base, with 11 bases of the junction left unmatched. Germline CDR1 and CDR2: SGHNT and YYREEE (reference sequence). CDR3 in amino acids: CASSFRAAGGLRTDTQYF. The CDR3 DNA is TGTGCCAGCAGCTTTAGGGCAGCGGGGGGTCTGCGCACAGATACGCAGTATTTT.

The chain has TRBV5-4 and TRBJ1-1; D is undetermined. Trimming left V 3 bases short and J 7 bases short, with 13 bases between. Germline-derived CDR1 and CDR2 are SGHNT and YYREEE (reference sequence). This CDR3 comprises 13 residues. The CDR3 nucleotides are TGTGCCAGCAGCTCCGGTGCCCAAGATGAAGCTTTCTTT. Encoded protein: CASSSGAQDEAFF.

The chain employs TRBV9 and TRBJ1-3; TRBD1 might be the D (5 bases). Trimming stripped 1 base from V and 0 bases from J, with 8 bases between. This CDR3 spans 15 amino acids. CDR1 SGDLS and CDR2 YYNGEE come from the germline V gene. CDR3 sequence reads: CASSVWGNSGNTIYF. DNA of the CDR3: TGTGCCAGCAGCGTATGGGGGAACTCTGGAAACACCATATATTTT.

The rearrangement joins TRBV2 to TRBJ2-2, with 7 bases lining up with TRBD1. The CDR3 sequence is 14 residues long. The V segment lost 6 bases and the J segment 7 bases; nucleotides outside the gene matches: 8. Germline CDR1 SNHLY, CDR2 FYNNEI. The CDR3 reads CASSLAGQVGELFF. CDR3 nucleotide sequence: TGTGCCAGCAGCCTCGCAGGACAGGTCGGGGAGCTGTTTTTT.

This rearrangement joins TRBV7-9 to TRBJ1-5; D perhaps matches TRBD1 (5 bases). The germline CDR1 and CDR2 sequences are SEHNR and FQNEAQ (reference sequence). V dropped 3 bases and J dropped 7 bases, with 13 bases sitting between them. The CDR3 is made up of 14 amino acids. The CDR3 reads CASSFGGGWQPQHF. For the CDR3, the DNA is TGTGCCAGCAGCTTCGGCGGGGGTTGGCAGCCCCAGCATTTT.

The chain carries TRBV6-5 and TRBJ2-4, with a tentative D call TRBD1 (6 bases). The V gene lost 2 bases and the J gene lost 6 bases, with 11 bases spanning the gap. The V gene's germline CDR1 is MNHEY and CDR2 SVGAGI. The CDR3 consists of 14 residues. CDR3 coding DNA: TGTGCCAGCAGTTACGTAAGAGGGGGAAACATTCAGTACTTC. This translates into CASSYVRGGNIQYF.

The genes are TRBV10-3 and TRBJ2-3; 7 bases fit TRBD1. With 4 bases clipped from V and 4 bases from J, the junction kept 11 bases outside the gene matches. Germline CDR1 ENHRY, CDR2 SYGVKD. The CDR3 spans 16 residues. CDR3 DNA: TGTGCCATCAGTGCACAGGGGAACACGCCCCCAGATACGCAGTATTTT. As protein: CAISAQGNTPPDTQYF.

CDR3: CASSQARQGSYEQYF. The CDR3 coding sequence is TGCGCCAGCAGCCAGGCTCGACAGGGGAGCTACGAGCAGTACTTC. The chain carries TRBV4-3 and TRBJ2-7, with TRBD1 identical over 8 bases. From germline, CDR1 is LGHNA and CDR2 YSLEER. Losses at the gene ends were 3 bases for V and 3 bases for J; bases not matched to a gene: 7. The CDR3 spans 15 residues.

This chain joins TRBV6-5 and TRBJ2-3; D may correspond to TRBD1 or TRBD2 (5 bases each). Germline lookup yields CDR1 MNHEY and CDR2 SVGAGI. The ends were cut back, 2 bases at V and 4 bases at J, with 10 bases in the middle. The CDR3 covers 14 residues. CDR3 bases: TGTGCCAGCAGTTACGACAGCGGTTCAGATACGCAGTATTTT. It encodes CASSYDSGSDTQYF.

CDR3 amino acids: CASKGAPTDTQYF. In nucleotides, the CDR3 is TGCGCCAGCAAGGGGGCCCCCACAGATACGCAGTATTTT. The chain uses TRBV10-1 and TRBJ2-3, with 7 bases aligning to TRBD1. CDR3 size: 13 residues. In germline, CDR1 is WNHNN, CDR2 SYGVQD (reference sequence). Trimming at V came to 7 bases and at J to 2 bases, leaving 3 bases not matched to a gene.

V is TRBV5-5 and J is TRBJ2-5; the match to TRBD2 covers 13 bases. CDR1 is SGHKS, CDR2 YYEKEE, per germline (reference sequence). Unmatched junction bases numbered 6, after V lost 5 bases and J lost 5 bases. This CDR3 is 15 amino acids long. The CDR3 bases are TGTGCCAGCAGTCGGGGGACTAGCGGGGTGGAGACCCAGTACTTC. Encoded protein: CASSRGTSGVETQYF.

The V call is TRBV28, the J call TRBJ1-1; TRBD1 matches at 10 bases. J lost 4 bases, V lost 5 bases, and 7 bases had no gene match. The CDR3 consists of 15 residues. Per germline, CDR1 MDHEN and CDR2 SYDVKM. Here the CDR3 reads CASSTLTGGGTEAFF. CDR3 nucleotides: TGTGCCAGCAGTACCTTGACAGGGGGCGGCACTGAAGCTTTCTTT.

This rearrangement joins TRBV6-5 to TRBJ2-1; D remains ambiguous. Germline CDR1 and CDR2: MNHEY and SVGAGI. This CDR3 has 13 residues. V lost 0 bases, J lost 7 bases, and 7 bases lay in between. Here the CDR3 reads CASSYSTWNEQFF. The CDR3 nucleotides read TGTGCCAGCAGTTACTCGACGTGGAATGAGCAGTTCTTC.

The gene calls are TRBV7-9 and TRBJ2-6; 8 positions agree with TRBD1. J was trimmed by 0 bases and V by 6 bases; bases with no gene match: 10. The CDR3 extends over 18 amino acids. Germline CDR1 and CDR2: SEHNR and FQNEAQ (reference sequence). This chain's CDR3 is CASRPTGQENSGANVLTF. Written as DNA, the CDR3 is TGTGCCAGCAGACCCACGGGACAGGAGAACTCTGGGGCCAACGTCCTGACTTTC.

The rearrangement links TRBV5-1 to TRBJ1-2, with D possibly being TRBD1 (5 bases). This CDR3 contains 13 residues. Germline assignment: CDR1 SGHRS and CDR2 YFSETQ. V was cut by 4 bases and J by 8 bases, with 15 bases left in between. CDR3 bases: TGCGCCAGCAGCCCCTGGGACCCAGAGGGCTACACCTTC. Its protein is CASSPWDPEGYTF.

V usage is TRBV27 and J usage is TRBJ1-1; unclear D gene. Germline V gene data show CDR1 as MNHEY and CDR2 as SMNVEV (reference sequence). Trimming removed 0 bases at V and 0 bases at J, with 8 bases between. This CDR3 spans 15 amino acids. CDR3 sequence: CASSLSIPMNTEAFF. CDR3 in DNA: TGTGCCAGCAGTTTATCGATCCCCATGAACACTGAAGCTTTCTTT.

The CDR3 DNA follows: TGTGCCAGCAGCCCTCTTGGGTCCCGAACGCTTGAGCAGTTCTTC. Its protein is CASSPLGSRTLEQFF. V is TRBV6-1 and J is TRBJ2-1; D is undetermined. The length of the CDR3 is 15 residues. Trimming took 6 bases from V and 9 from J, leaving 21 bases between them. The V gene's germline CDR1 is MNHNS and CDR2 SASEGT.